This T cell receptor (beta chain) is from a study of human T cells and chemical hapten exposure. Study-wide results and limits: There was no change with DPC sensitization in TCRs above 1 in 1000 frequency. PT1 expanded TCR counts correlated positively with patch test score.

Time point specified: patch test 2, 6 weeks after DPC sensitization. Treatment defined: therapeutic diphenylcyclopropenone sensitization with weekly scalp DPC. Drawing of blood took place ahead of applying each patch test. Researchers extracted total RNA from unfractionated whole blood. Each CDR3 protein is one row after TCRdb ran MiXCR on the RACE reads. The sample has approximately 84,000 distinct CDR3 sequences; more than 9% are singletons. This clonotype was picked up many times. Antigen: not known. Sequences were derived from whole blood, sampled in connection with sensitization to the hapten diphenylcyclopropenone (DPC). The clonotype originates from a man between 18 and 29 years old with alopecia areata. Some clones in this sample may be carry-over from other donors' samples.

The CDR3 reads CSVGRDRGRGTQYF. The CDR3, as DNA: TGCAGCGTTGGACGGGACAGGGGCCGGGGGACCCAGTACTTC. The chain is built from TRBV29-1 and TRBJ2-5; 10 bases are a match to TRBD1. This CDR3 contains 14 residues. Germline CDR1 reads SQVTM; CDR2 reads ANQGSEA. The J segment lost 7 bases and the V segment lost 4 bases, leaving 9 bases of the junction unmatched.